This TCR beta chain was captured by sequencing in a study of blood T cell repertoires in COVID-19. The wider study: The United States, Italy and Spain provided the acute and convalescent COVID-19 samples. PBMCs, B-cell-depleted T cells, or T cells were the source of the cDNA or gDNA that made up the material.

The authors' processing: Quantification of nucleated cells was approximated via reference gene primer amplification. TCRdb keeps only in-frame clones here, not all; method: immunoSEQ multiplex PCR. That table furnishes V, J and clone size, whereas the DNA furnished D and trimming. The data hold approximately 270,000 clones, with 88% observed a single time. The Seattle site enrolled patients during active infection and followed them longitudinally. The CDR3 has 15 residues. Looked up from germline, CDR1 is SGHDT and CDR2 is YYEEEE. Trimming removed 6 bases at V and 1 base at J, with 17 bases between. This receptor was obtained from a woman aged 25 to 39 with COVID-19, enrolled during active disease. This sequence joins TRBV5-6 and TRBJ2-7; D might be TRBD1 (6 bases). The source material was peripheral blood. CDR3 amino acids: CASNYIGQTSYEQYF. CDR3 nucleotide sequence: TGTGCCAGCAACTATATCGGACAGACGTCCTACGAGCAGTACTTC.